These T cell receptor beta chains were read from a single sample in a study of blood T cell repertoires in COVID-19. Measured with immunoSEQ multiplex PCR; TCRdb has only the in-frame clones, and not every one. The table records 35,000 to 50,000 clones, over 80% of them present only once. Sequencing was performed on peripheral blood. Receptors were obtained from a woman in her forties with acute or convalescent COVID-19. Both conserved end residues are part of each CDR3. The D gene is left open where the match is weak. Clone size is stated in some rows and not others, as once, few, many or a class when expanded.

abundance	v_gene	d_gene	j_gene	CDR3aa	CDR3nt
NA	TRBV27	NA	TRBJ2-3	CASSLSAASDTQYF	TGTGCCAGCAGTTTATCCGCAGCGTCAGATACGCAGTATTTT
NA	TRBV3-1/TRBV3-2	NA	TRBJ2-3	CASSLGGADTQYF	TGTGCCAGCAGCCTAGGAGGGGCGGATACGCAGTATTTT
NA	TRBV6-4	TRBD1	TRBJ2-2	CASSPGTGYTGELFF	TGTGCCAGCAGTCCCGGGACAGGGTACACCGGGGAGCTGTTTTTT
NA	TRBV2	TRBD1	TRBJ1-6	CASSGDRGYSPLHF	TGTGCCAGCAGTGGGGACAGGGGGTATTCACCCCTCCACTTT
NA	TRBV18	TRBD2	TRBJ2-1	CASSPLLDLTSGGSNNEQFF	TGTGCCAGCTCACCTCTCCTAGATTTGACTAGCGGGGGTAGTAACAATGAGCAGTTCTTC
NA	TRBV27	TRBD1	TRBJ1-2	CASSLSTTGMGPYGYTF	TGTGCCAGCAGTTTATCTACGACAGGGATGGGACCCTATGGCTACACCTTC
NA	TRBV29-1	NA	TRBJ1-4	CSVGESPNEKLFF	TGCAGCGTTGGGGAGTCCCCTAATGAAAAACTGTTTTTT
NA	TRBV5-1	TRBD1	TRBJ1-6	CASSLAGLGQHSPLHF	TGCGCCAGCAGCTTGGCCGGATTGGGACAGCATTCACCCCTCCACTTT
NA	TRBV29-1	NA	TRBJ2-2	CSVEGGRGTGELFF	TGCAGCGTTGAAGGCGGCAGGGGCACCGGGGAGCTGTTTTTT
NA	TRBV29-1	NA	TRBJ2-7	CSVAPQGSYEQYF	TGCAGCGTTGCACCCCAGGGTTCCTACGAGCAGTACTTC
once	TRBV4-1	NA	TRBJ1-5	CASSQEHPRDGNQPQHF	TGCGCCAGCAGCCAAGAGCATCCCAGGGATGGGAATCAGCCCCAGCATTTT
once	TRBV29-1	NA	TRBJ2-5	CSAGDSQETQYF	TGCAGCGCGGGGGACAGCCAAGAGACCCAGTACTTC
NA	TRBV4-3	NA	TRBJ2-7	CASSQERDYEQYF	TGCGCCAGCAGCCAAGAGAGGGACTACGAGCAGTACTTC
NA	TRBV6-5	NA	TRBJ2-7	CASSYSTATGGHEQYF	TGTGCCAGCAGTTACTCGACTGCTACAGGTGGCCACGAGCAGTACTTC
NA	TRBV5-1	TRBD1	TRBJ1-3	CASSLAGTGSGNTIYF	TGCGCCAGCAGCTTAGCCGGGACAGGGTCTGGAAACACCATATATTTT
NA	TRBV28	TRBD1	TRBJ1-6	CASSPPVTGNAPLHF	TGTGCCAGCAGTCCCCCGGTGACAGGGAACGCACCCCTCCACTTT
few	TRBV2	NA	TRBJ1-3	CASSEGSTPGNTIYF	TGTGCCAGCAGTGAGGGCAGTACCCCGGGAAACACCATATATTTT
NA	TRBV3-1/TRBV3-2	NA	TRBJ1-2	CASSHPPERYTF	TGTGCCAGCAGCCACCCCCCGGAGAGGTACACCTTC
NA	TRBV28	TRBD1	TRBJ1-5	CASSLGQGYQPQHF	TGTGCCAGCAGCTTGGGACAGGGATATCAGCCCCAGCATTTT
NA	TRBV6-2/TRBV6-3	TRBD2	TRBJ2-3	CASSYSRGLGWSSTDTQYF	TGTGCCAGCAGTTACTCGAGGGGACTAGGATGGTCTAGCACAGATACGCAGTATTTT
NA	TRBV18	TRBD1	TRBJ2-7	CASSYTGTEEYEQYF	TGTGCCAGCTCATACACCGGGACAGAGGAATACGAGCAGTACTTC
NA	TRBV28	NA	TRBJ1-5	CASRQGVQPQHF	TGTGCCAGCAGACAAGGGGTCCAGCCCCAGCATTTT
NA	TRBV6-1	NA	TRBJ1-5	CASSEALRGNQPQHF	TGTGCCAGCAGTGAAGCGCTTCGGGGGAATCAGCCCCAGCATTTT
once	TRBV12-5	NA	TRBJ2-7	CASGFPLREQYF	TGTGCTAGTGGTTTTCCCCTCCGGGAGCAGTACTTC
NA	TRBV18	TRBD1	TRBJ1-5	CASSPRRDRDSPQHF	TGTGCCAGCTCACCAAGACGGGACAGGGACTCGCCCCAGCATTTT
NA	TRBV20-1	TRBD2	TRBJ2-2	CSARLAAELFF	TGCAGTGCTCGACTAGCCGCGGAGCTGTTTTTT
NA	TRBV6-2/TRBV6-3	NA	TRBJ1-1	CASSRQPARGQNTEAFF	TGTGCCAGCAGTCGTCAACCCGCCAGGGGTCAGAACACTGAAGCTTTCTTT
NA	TRBV7-2	NA	TRBJ2-1	CASSQRSAPGGEQFF	TGTGCCAGCAGCCAAAGGAGCGCCCCCGGTGGGGAGCAGTTCTTC
NA	TRBV7-9	NA	TRBJ1-6	CASSLGAQNSPLHF	TGTGCCAGCAGCTTGGGAGCCCAAAATTCACCCCTCCACTTT
NA	TRBV2	NA	TRBJ1-2	CASSLAAGRYGYTF	TGTGCCAGCAGCCTTGCGGCGGGTCGCTATGGCTACACCTTC
NA	TRBV19	NA	TRBJ2-3	CASSPRTVGGTDTQYF	TGTGCCAGTAGTCCCAGGACAGTGGGAGGCACAGATACGCAGTATTTT
once	TRBV18	TRBD1	TRBJ1-2	CASSWRGQGYTF	TGTGCCAGCTCCTGGAGGGGGCAAGGCTACACCTTC
NA	TRBV18	TRBD2	TRBJ2-7	CASSPSGVPYEQYF	TGTGCCAGCTCACCAAGCGGGGTGCCCTACGAGCAGTACTTC
NA	TRBV11-2	TRBD1	TRBJ2-7	CASSANPDRGTPYEQYF	TGTGCCAGCAGCGCCAACCCGGACAGGGGGACTCCCTACGAGCAGTACTTC
few	TRBV28	TRBD2	TRBJ2-6	CASSLWGLAGPSGANVLTF	TGTGCCAGCAGTTTATGGGGACTAGCGGGCCCCTCTGGGGCCAACGTCCTGACTTTC
NA	TRBV14	TRBD1	TRBJ2-2	CASSAIQGATGELFF	TGTGCCAGCAGCGCAATACAGGGGGCGACCGGGGAGCTGTTTTTT
NA	TRBV5-6	NA	TRBJ2-1	CASSLVTGDNEQFF	TGTGCCAGCAGCTTAGTGACTGGAGACAATGAGCAGTTCTTC
NA	TRBV19	TRBD1	TRBJ1-2	CASSKGQGAGGYTF	TGTGCCAGTAGTAAAGGGCAGGGGGCCGGCGGCTACACCTTC
NA	TRBV27	TRBD1	TRBJ2-7	CASSLSFVGAGQGYEQYF	TGTGCCAGCAGTTTATCTTTTGTCGGCGCGGGACAGGGCTACGAGCAGTACTTC
once	TRBV5-1	TRBD1	TRBJ1-2	CASSQGTGYGYTF	TGCGCCAGCAGCCAAGGGACAGGGTATGGCTACACCTTC
NA	TRBV3-1/TRBV3-2	NA	TRBJ2-6	CASRPNGQSSGANVLTF	TGTGCCAGCAGACCCAACGGACAGAGCTCTGGGGCCAACGTCCTGACTTTC
few	TRBV29-1	NA	TRBJ1-2	CSVDRDYGYTF	TGCAGCGTTGACAGGGACTATGGCTACACCTTC
NA	TRBV5-4	TRBD1	TRBJ1-4	CASSLGQGRNEKLFF	TGTGCCAGCAGCTTGGGACAGGGGAGGAATGAAAAACTGTTTTTT
NA	TRBV5-1	NA	TRBJ2-3	CASSLVGSTDTQYF	TGCGCCAGCAGCTTGGTGGGCAGCACAGATACGCAGTATTTT
NA	TRBV25-1	NA	TRBJ1-6	CASRNQGRGSPLHF	TGTGCCAGCAGAAACCAGGGCAGGGGTTCACCCCTCCACTTT
NA	TRBV3-1/TRBV3-2	TRBD2	TRBJ2-7	CASSQGASGLYEQYF	TGTGCCAGCAGCCAAGGGGCTAGCGGACTTTACGAGCAGTACTTC